These T cell receptor beta chains were read from a single sample in a study of CD4 T cells in relation to SARS-CoV-2 and coronaviruses. Clones were sequenced by immunoSEQ multiplex PCR, and TCRdb holds only the in-frame ones, with some missing. The top ten clones hold around 1.5% of a sample with 55,000 to 75,000 clones, 75% to 90% of them seen once. The sequenced sample was memory CD4+ T cells from PBMCs. Receptors originate from a human donor in good health. Both conserved end residues are part of each CDR3. A D gene is named only where the DNA matches it firmly. Not all rows give a size; the values are once, few, many and, for expanded clones, a class.

D	size	V	J	CDR3	DNA
TRBD2	-	TRBV9	TRBJ2-1	CASSVEGRLAGVNEQFF	TGTGCCAGCAGCGTAGAGGGGCGGCTAGCGGGGGTCAATGAGCAGTTCTTC
-	-	TRBV11-1	TRBJ2-3	CASSLAPSSTDTQYF	TGTGCCAGCAGCTTAGCCCCTTCTAGCACAGATACGCAGTATTTT
-	-	TRBV19	TRBJ1-6	CASSRTGRNNSPLHF	TGTGCCAGTAGTCGCACGGGACGCAATAATTCACCCCTCCACTTT
-	-	TRBV28	TRBJ1-6	CASSFREVGSPLHF	TGTGCCAGCAGTTTTCGGGAAGTGGGTTCACCCCTCCACTTT
-	-	TRBV6-6	TRBJ2-7	CASRTSRQGTYEQYF	TGTGCCAGCAGGACCAGCAGGCAGGGAACCTACGAGCAGTACTTC
-	few	TRBV27	TRBJ1-5	CASSKQVWQPQHF	TGTGCCAGCAGCAAACAGGTTTGGCAGCCCCAGCATTTT
-	-	TRBV24-1	TRBJ2-3	CATSDDGLHGTQYF	TGTGCCACCAGTGATGACGGGCTCCATGGTACGCAGTATTTT
-	-	TRBV6-1	TRBJ2-4	CASSDTPAKNIQYF	TGTGCCAGCAGTGATACTCCAGCCAAAAACATTCAGTACTTC
TRBD2	-	TRBV5-4	TRBJ2-2	CASRPYLSGAGELFF	TGTGCCAGCAGACCGTACCTAAGCGGGGCCGGGGAGCTGTTTTTT
-	-	TRBV5-1	TRBJ2-7	CASSLDLYEQYF	TGCGCCAGCAGCTTGGACCTTTACGAGCAGTACTTC
TRBD2	few	TRBV2	TRBJ2-3	CASSERGGVDTQYF	TGTGCCAGCAGTGAACGCGGGGGGGTTGATACGCAGTATTTT
-	-	TRBV5-4	TRBJ1-3	CASSSDRQSGNTIYF	TGTGCCAGCAGCTCTGATCGACAGTCTGGAAACACCATATATTTT
-	-	TRBV6-2/TRBV6-3	TRBJ1-1	CASSWVWGEAFF	TGTGCCAGCAGTTGGGTTTGGGGAGAAGCTTTCTTT
TRBD2	once	TRBV10-1	TRBJ2-5	CASSEGTSAAETQYF	TGCGCCAGCAGTGAAGGGACTAGCGCAGCAGAGACCCAGTACTTC
TRBD1	-	TRBV19	TRBJ1-5	CASTPTGRYSNQPQHF	TGTGCCAGTACCCCGACAGGGAGATATAGCAATCAGCCCCAGCATTTT
-	once	TRBV12-3/TRBV12-4	TRBJ1-1	CASKRNTEAFF	TGTGCCAGCAAGAGGAACACTGAAGCTTTCTTT
-	-	TRBV9	TRBJ2-2	CASSVAPSLDTGELFF	TGTGCCAGCAGCGTAGCCCCTTCGTTGGACACCGGGGAGCTGTTTTTT
TRBD1	-	TRBV7-8	TRBJ2-1	CASSLGGQGGFNEQFF	TGTGCCAGCAGCTTAGGGGGACAGGGGGGATTTAATGAGCAGTTCTTC
-	-	TRBV21-1	TRBJ2-3	CASSKGEFGVSGCRVSTDTQYF	TGTGCCAGCAGCAAAGGAGAATTTGGGGTCTCCGGTTGTAGAGTGAGCACAGATACGCAGTATTTT
-	-	TRBV12-3/TRBV12-4	TRBJ1-5	CASRLGRQPQHF	TGTGCCAGCAGGTTAGGCCGGCAGCCCCAGCATTTT
TRBD1	-	TRBV2	TRBJ2-7	CASSLSPGQGPEQYF	TGTGCCAGCAGTTTGTCGCCGGGACAGGGCCCGGAGCAGTACTTC
TRBD1	-	TRBV18	TRBJ2-2	CASSLSTGGTGELFF	TGTGCCAGCTCACTCTCGACAGGGGGCACCGGGGAGCTGTTTTTT
-	-	TRBV28	TRBJ1-4	CASSPPSTEKLFF	TGTGCCAGCAGTCCTCCGTCAACTGAAAAACTGTTTTTT
TRBD1	-	TRBV2	TRBJ2-1	CASSVGTGRDEQFF	TGTGCCAGCAGTGTCGGGACAGGAAGGGATGAGCAGTTCTTC
-	-	TRBV24-1	TRBJ1-5	CATSDFYLQRSNQPQHF	TGTGCCACCAGTGATTTCTACCTACAAAGGAGCAATCAGCCCCAGCATTTT
-	-	TRBV7-2	TRBJ1-3	CASSPGAVGTIDGNTIYF	TGTGCCAGCAGCCCAGGGGCCGTGGGGACAATCGATGGAAACACCATATATTTT
-	-	TRBV19	TRBJ2-6	CASSIDRRSGANVLTF	TGTGCCAGTAGTATAGATCGACGGTCTGGGGCCAACGTCCTGACTTTC